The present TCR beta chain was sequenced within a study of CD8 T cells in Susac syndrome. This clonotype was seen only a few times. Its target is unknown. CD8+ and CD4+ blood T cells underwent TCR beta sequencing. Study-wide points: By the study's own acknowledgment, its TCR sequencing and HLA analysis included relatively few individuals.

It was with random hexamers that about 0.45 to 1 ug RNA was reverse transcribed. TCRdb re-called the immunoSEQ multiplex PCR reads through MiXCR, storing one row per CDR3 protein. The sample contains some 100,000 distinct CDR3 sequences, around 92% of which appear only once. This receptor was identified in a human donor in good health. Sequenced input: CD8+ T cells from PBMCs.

CDR3 nucleotides: TGTGCCTGGAAGACAATCTACGAGCAGTACTTC. Protein sequence: CAWKTIYEQYF. This chain links TRBV30 with TRBJ2-7; D unclear. V was pared by 4 bases and J by 3 bases, with 7 bases between. This CDR3 comprises 11 residues. CDR1 is GTSNPN and CDR2 is SVGIG in the germline V gene (reference sequence). Full variable domain (outside the CDR3, taken from reference TRBV30 and TRBJ2-7): SQTIHQWPATLVQPVGSPLSLECTVEGTSNPNLYWYRQAAGRGLQLLFYSVGIGQISSEVPQNLSASRPQDRQFILSSKKLLLSDSGFYLCAWKTIYEQYFGPGTRLTVT.